The next 5 T cell receptor beta chains were all read from a single sample in a study of Tregs in tolerant kidney transplant recipients. Mixed chimerism was transient after nonmyeloablative marrow transplants from related graft donors. Libraries were prepared by immunoSEQ multiplex PCR; TCRdb keeps only in-frame clonotypes and omits some of them. Recorded for this sample: tens of thousands of clones. Sequenced here: CD4+ T cells from blood (PBMCs), sampled 24 months after the transplant. These receptor sequences come from a human patient who received a combined kidney and bone marrow transplant. Some T cells may be transferred from the graft donor.

Regarding this clone: The read gets to within 3 residues of the CDR3 end, and the germline J gene fills in the rest. V and J are TRBV29-1 and TRBJ2-5; the D is unclear. CDR1 and CDR2 (germline): SQVTM, ANQGSEA. This CDR3 region has 13 residues. V lost 6 bases and J lost 0, with 11 bases in between. The part of the CDR3 DNA that was read is TGCAGCGTCCGAACAGTGTACCAAGAGACC. Translating gives CSVRTVYQET. The complete CDR3 sequence is CSVRTVYQETQYF.

Note on this clone: Read coverage stops 3 residues before the CDR3 terminus; the germline J gene supplies the remainder. The rearrangement links TRBV28 to TRBJ1-1; perhaps TRBD1 as D (5 bases). The V gene lost 3 bases and the J gene lost 6 bases, with 8 bases spanning the gap. Germline values: CDR1 MDHEN, CDR2 SYDVKM. The CDR3 consists of 12 residues. The part of the CDR3 DNA that was read is TGTGCCAGCAGTTTTAGGGGATCTGAA. Its translation is CASSFRGSE. The complete CDR3 protein is CASSFRGSEAFF.

With respect to this clone: Read sequence stops 3 residues before the CDR3 end, and the germline J gene provides the missing end. This chain links TRBV20-1 with TRBJ2-7; D gene ambiguous. CDR1 and CDR2 (germline): DFQATT, SNEGSKA (reference sequence). This CDR3 comprises 13 residues. Trimming took off 3 bases at V and 2 bases at J, with 11 bases between the two ends. The CDR3 bases that were read are TGCAGTGCTAGTCTTTACACCACCTACGAG. It translates to CSASLYTTYE. The whole CDR3 region reads CSASLYTTYEQYF.

In the case of this clone: The sequence runs out 3 residues before the end of the CDR3; the remainder is reconstructed from the germline J gene. This chain links TRBV20-1 with TRBJ2-5; 7 nucleotides match TRBD2. Germline CDR1 and CDR2: DFQATT and SNEGSKA (reference sequence). Trimming at V came to 2 bases and at J to 0 bases, leaving 15 bases not matched to a gene. The CDR3 contains 18 residues. Partial CDR3 DNA: TGCAGTGCTAGAATCCCGAGGGCGGGAGACCTGTACCAAGAGACC. Protein product: CSARIPRAGDLYQET. The whole CDR3 sequence reads CSARIPRAGDLYQETQYF.

Comment on this clone: With the read ending 3 residues before the CDR3 end, the germline J gene is used to fill in that end. The chain carries TRBV7-2 and TRBJ2-1, with no clear D. The ends were cut back, 2 bases at V and 0 bases at J, with 8 bases in the middle. This CDR3 contains 15 residues. Germline loops: CDR1 SGHTA, CDR2 FQGNSA. CDR3 sequence reads: CASSLKASSYNEQFF. CDR3 DNA, as far as it was read: TGTGCCAGCAGCTTAAAGGCCAGCTCCTACAATGAG.